The clone carrying this T cell receptor beta chain appeared many times. Its antigen is as yet unknown. The record originates from a study of human T cells and chemical hapten exposure. General study results and limits: PT1 expanded TCR counts correlated positively with patch test score. Having alopecia, donors may respond immunologically unlike healthy people. TCRs above 1 in 1000 frequency stayed constant with DPC sensitization.

TCRdb ran MiXCR on the RACE reads and lists one entry per CDR3 protein. The sample lists 50,000 or so distinct CDR3 sequences; around 9% were seen once. Time point denoted: patch test 1, 2 weeks after DPC sensitization. Stated treatment: therapeutic diphenylcyclopropenone sensitization with weekly scalp DPC. Looked up from germline, CDR1 is SEHNR and CDR2 is FQNEAQ (reference sequence). CDR3 size: 14 residues. Trimming pared 2 bases from V and 6 bases from J, leaving 12 bases between. This sample comprised whole blood, obtained in connection with sensitization to the hapten diphenylcyclopropenone (DPC). V usage is TRBV7-9 and J usage is TRBJ2-3, with D unresolved. The receptor was derived from a woman aged 45-59 years with alopecia areata. Some clones in this sample may be carry-over from other donors' samples. The CDR3 here is CASSLSTRADTQYF. Written as DNA, the CDR3 is TGTGCCAGCAGCTTAAGCACCCGTGCGGATACGCAGTATTTT.